The 32 T cell receptor beta chains given below trace back to one sample, sequenced in a study of T cell repertoires in cytomegalovirus infection. TCRdb independently ran MiXCR on the reads; one entry per CDR3 protein. The sample records around 330,000 distinct CDR3 sequences, around a sixth being singletons. Sequenced input: PBMCs. All receptors come from a human donor in good health (CMV status not recorded). Some clones in this sample may be carry-over from other donors' samples.

The chain recombines TRBV5-8 with TRBJ2-3; 14 bases match TRBD2. Germline V gene data show CDR1 as SGHTS and CDR2 as YDEGEE. After removal of 7 bases from V and 2 bases from J, the junction contained 12 bases not matched to a gene. This CDR3 spans 18 amino acids. The CDR3 here is CASANGGTSGGDTDTQYF. In DNA form, the CDR3 reads TGTGCCAGCGCGAATGGAGGGACTAGCGGGGGAGACACAGATACGCAGTATTTT.

The chain recombines TRBV29-1 with TRBJ2-3; no definite D call. Trimming shortened V by 7 bases and J by 0 bases, and 17 bases separated the two germline ends. This CDR3 is 15 amino acids long. The germline V gene has CDR1 SQVTM and CDR2 ANQGSEA. CDR3 DNA: TGCAGCGGGACGTACAGCTCTACTAGCACAGATACGCAGTATTTT. It yields the protein CSGTYSSTSTDTQYF.

The chain employs TRBV20-1 and TRBJ2-1; no clear D gene. The CDR3 extends over 16 amino acids. CDR1 DFQATT and CDR2 SNEGSKA come from the germline V gene (reference sequence). Trimming left V 0 bases short and J 1 base short, with 13 bases between. DNA for the CDR3: TGCAGTGCTAGAGATCGGGCAGACAATTCCTACAATGAGCAGTTCTTC. It codes for CSARDRADNSYNEQFF.

The rearrangement links TRBV2 to TRBJ2-5; D call uncertain. The length of the CDR3 is 12 residues. Germline assignment: CDR1 SNHLY and CDR2 FYNNEI. Deletions cut 7 bases from V and 2 bases from J, with 8 bases between. The CDR3 region has the DNA TGTGCCAGCATTCTAAATCAAGAGACCCAGTACTTC. The encoded protein is CASILNQETQYF.

This clonotype was seen at least ten times. This sequence joins TRBV7-2 and TRBJ2-5; 8 nucleotides line up with TRBD1. The germline V gene encodes CDR1 SGHTA and CDR2 FQGNSA. This CDR3 contains 16 residues. The V segment lost 5 bases and the J segment 4 bases; nucleotides outside the gene matches: 12. Here the CDR3 DNA reads TGTGCCAGCAGCCTTCAACGGGACAGGAGGGGAGAGACCCAGTACTTC. This codes for CASSLQRDRRGETQYF.

The chain uses TRBV9 and TRBJ2-5; D is uncertain. CDR1 SGDLS and CDR2 YYNGEE come from the germline V gene. CDR3 length: 13 amino acids. The V gene lost 3 bases and the J gene lost 2 bases, with 8 bases spanning the gap. The CDR3 coding sequence is TGTGCCAGCAGCGGCAGCATTCAAGAGACCCAGTACTTC. Protein sequence: CASSGSIQETQYF.

This clonotype was seen more than once but under ten times. The chain combines TRBV15 with TRBJ2-3, with 8 bases identical to TRBD1. Germline V lookup: CDR1 LNHNV, CDR2 YYDKDF (reference sequence). Trimming at V came to 1 base and at J to 4 bases, leaving 13 bases not matched to a gene. The CDR3 has 18 residues. The CDR3 is CATSRAAGGDPQSDTQYF. The CDR3 DNA follows: TGTGCCACCAGCAGAGCTGCAGGGGGCGATCCTCAATCAGATACGCAGTATTTT.

This clonotype was seen a few times. The rearrangement joins TRBV10-3 to TRBJ2-1; D is undetermined. This CDR3 comprises 12 residues. V dropped 5 bases and J dropped 3 bases, with 5 bases sitting between them. CDR1 is ENHRY and CDR2 is SYGVKD in the germline V gene. DNA of the CDR3: TGTGCCATCAGTATGGACTACAATGAGCAGTTCTTC. This codes for CAISMDYNEQFF.

This chain links TRBV9 with TRBJ2-1; TRBD2 matches at 7 bases. V shed 4 bases and J 8 bases; nucleotides not matched to a gene: 15. The V gene's germline CDR1 is SGDLS and CDR2 YYNGEE. The CDR3 has 16 residues. Here the CDR3 DNA reads TGTGCCAGCAGCCCCCATTTAGGACTAGGAGGATATGAGCAGTTCTTC. Protein: CASSPHLGLGGYEQFF.

The rearrangement links TRBV6-6 to TRBJ1-1; D not certain. V was cut by 3 bases and J by 4 bases, with 12 bases left in between. The V gene's germline CDR1 is MNHNY and CDR2 SVGAGI (reference sequence). The CDR3 runs to 14 residues. The CDR3 nucleotides read TGTGCCAGCAGTTATCCTTCCCGGGGCACTGAAGCTTTCTTT. Residues: CASSYPSRGTEAFF.

The chain carries TRBV5-1 and TRBJ2-1; TRBD2 aligns across 8 bases. The CDR3 is 14 amino acids. Unmatched junction bases numbered 6, after V lost 4 bases and J lost 6 bases. Germline CDR1 reads SGHRS; CDR2 reads YFSETQ. The CDR3 loop is CASSTGTSSNEQFF. The CDR3 bases are TGCGCCAGCAGCACCGGGACTAGTAGCAATGAGCAGTTCTTC.

This clonotype was seen only a few times. The chain has TRBV18 and TRBJ2-5; 7 nucleotides line up with TRBD1. The CDR3 is 17 amino acids. Germline-derived CDR1 and CDR2 are KGHSH and LQKENI. Losses at the gene ends were 6 bases for V and 4 bases for J; bases not matched to a gene: 17. The CDR3 DNA sequence: TGTGCCAGCTCTACACCGGAGTTGACAGGGATCAGAGAGACCCAGTACTTC. Protein sequence: CASSTPELTGIRETQYF.

This chain uses TRBV27 with TRBJ2-7; 7 bases are a match to TRBD1. The germline gives CDR1 MNHEY, CDR2 SMNVEV (reference sequence). This CDR3 is built from 13 residues. The V and J ends lost 5 bases and 4 bases, in that order; junction bases with no gene match: 5. The CDR3 region is CASSPTGPYEQYF. The CDR3 DNA follows: TGTGCCAGCAGTCCGACAGGGCCTTACGAGCAGTACTTC.

The rearrangement uses TRBV25-1 and TRBJ2-1; D perhaps matches TRBD1 (6 bases). CDR3 length: 14 amino acids. V lost 8 bases to trimming and J lost 4 bases, with 15 bases between them. The germline V gene encodes CDR1 MGHDK and CDR2 SYGVNS. CDR3 nucleotides: TGTGCCAGCGCCACAGGGTGGGGTTACAATGAGCAGTTCTTC. Its protein is CASATGWGYNEQFF.

The table lists this clonotype with many counts. The J gene is TRBJ1-2, the V gene TRBV7-9; D not resolved. The germline CDR1 and CDR2 sequences are SEHNR and FQNEAQ (reference sequence). The CDR3 extends over 14 amino acids. Trimming removed 1 base from V and 5 bases from J, with 11 bases in between. The CDR3 DNA follows: TGTGCCAGCAGCTTAGATCTCGATCGGTATGGCTACACCTTC. Translation: CASSLDLDRYGYTF.

The rearrangement links TRBV5-6 to TRBJ1-1; TRBD1 agrees at 7 bases. The CDR3 is made up of 12 amino acids. The V segment lost 2 bases and the J segment 7 bases; nucleotides outside the gene matches: 2. CDR1 is SGHDT, CDR2 YYEEEE, per germline. CDR3 residues: CASSLYRGEAFF. As DNA, the CDR3 is TGTGCCAGCAGCTTATACAGGGGTGAAGCTTTCTTT.

The chain links TRBV11-2 to TRBJ2-5; tentatively, D is TRBD1 (8 bases). The CDR3 consists of 12 residues. V was shortened by 5 bases and J by 10 bases, with 14 bases between the two germline ends. Looked up from germline, CDR1 is SGHAT and CDR2 is FQNNGV. The CDR3 sequence is CASSVDREGQYF. DNA of the CDR3: TGTGCCAGCAGCGTGGACAGGGAGGGCCAGTACTTC. Supplemented by reference TRBV11-2 and TRBJ2-5, the full variable domain reads EAGVAQSPRYKIIEKRQSVAFWCNPISGHATLYWYQQILGQGPKLLIQFQNNGVVDDSQLPKDRFSAERLKGVDSTLKIQPAKLEDSAVYLCASSVDREGQYFGPGTRLLVL.

This clonotype has a handful of counts. The chain joins TRBV28 to TRBJ2-3; a possible D gene is TRBD2 (6 bases). The CDR3 spans 15 residues. The germline V gene has CDR1 MDHEN and CDR2 SYDVKM. Trimming pared 7 bases from V and 1 base from J, leaving 15 bases between. The CDR3 DNA is TGTGCCAGCACCCCACGGGGGTGGGGCACAGATACGCAGTATTTT. Translation: CASTPRGWGTDTQYF.

V gene TRBV20-1 combines with J gene TRBJ1-4; D remains ambiguous. The CDR3 has 13 residues. Trimming cost V 4 bases and J 0 bases, with 6 bases left between them. Germline CDR1 DFQATT, CDR2 SNEGSKA (reference sequence). The CDR3 DNA is TGCAGTGCTATACGCACAACTAATGAAAAACTGTTTTTT. Its translation is CSAIRTTNEKLFF.

This chain links TRBV2 with TRBJ1-5, with D hard to call. The CDR3 covers 15 residues. Germline-derived CDR1 and CDR2 are SNHLY and FYNNEI. V shed 5 bases and J shed 2 bases, with 13 bases lying between them. The CDR3 DNA sequence: TGTGCCAGCAGTCAAGACACGGGAGGCAATCAGCCCCAGCATTTT. It yields the protein CASSQDTGGNQPQHF.

This clonotype has a handful of counts. This chain uses TRBV25-1 with TRBJ1-4; a weak D match, TRBD1 (5 bases). The germline V and J ends were trimmed by 2 bases and 4 bases, with 8 bases remaining between them. Germline V gene lookup returns CDR1 MGHDK and CDR2 SYGVNS. This CDR3 contains 14 residues. The CDR3 DNA sequence: TGTGCCAGCAGTGAACAGGGCTTTAATGAAAAACTGTTTTTT. Translating gives CASSEQGFNEKLFF.

This clonotype was detected only a few times. The gene calls are TRBV6-2 or TRBV6-3 and TRBJ2-2; the D gene is possibly TRBD2 (5 bases). The V and J ends lost 0 bases and 3 bases respectively, with 8 bases between them. Germline V gene sequence: CDR1 MNHEY, CDR2 SVGEGT. This CDR3 is built from 15 residues. The CDR3, as DNA: TGTGCCAGCAGTTACTCCGCGAGGGACACCGGGGAGCTGTTTTTT. Its protein product is CASSYSARDTGELFF.

This clonotype was seen repeatedly, ten times or more. The chain is built from TRBV7-2 and TRBJ1-5; TRBD1 agrees at 7 bases. Germline CDR1 SGHTA, CDR2 FQGNSA. This CDR3 comprises 14 residues. The J segment lost 7 bases and the V segment lost 2 bases, leaving 5 bases of the junction unmatched. Written as DNA, the CDR3 is TGTGCCAGCAGCTTACGGGACAGAGGGCAGCCCCAGCATTTT. Residues: CASSLRDRGQPQHF.

This rearrangement joins TRBV19 to TRBJ1-2; D remains unclear. CDR3 length equals 14 residues. Germline V lookup: CDR1 LNHDA, CDR2 SQIVND (reference sequence). V was trimmed by 0 bases and J by 2 bases, leaving 7 bases between them. The CDR3 reads CASSIDRNNYGYTF. The CDR3 nucleotides read TGTGCCAGTAGTATAGATCGGAACAACTATGGCTACACCTTC.

This clonotype was detected only a few times. The chain carries TRBV6-1 and TRBJ2-2; the D is unclear. The CDR3 totals 11 residues. The V gene lost 11 bases and the J gene lost 2 bases, with 6 bases spanning the gap. Per germline, CDR1 MNHNS and CDR2 SASEGT. CDR3 region: CAHYNTGELFF. Here the CDR3 DNA reads TGTGCCCACTATAACACCGGGGAGCTGTTTTTT.

This clonotype turned up a few times. The chain has TRBV6-5 and TRBJ1-1; the D gene is possibly TRBD1 (5 bases). V was trimmed by 3 bases and J by 4 bases, leaving 9 bases between them. Germline lookup yields CDR1 MNHEY and CDR2 SVGAGI. This CDR3 has 13 residues. The CDR3 coding sequence is TGTGCCAGCAGTTATCGACAGAGCACTGAAGCTTTCTTT. Protein sequence: CASSYRQSTEAFF.

This clonotype has a count of ten or more. The chain employs TRBV7-2 and TRBJ2-7, with TRBD1 matching over 11 bases. CDR1 and CDR2 (germline): SGHTA, FQGNSA. The ends lost 0 bases at V and 0 bases at J; junction bases unmatched: 4. The length of the CDR3 is 17 residues. CDR3 in amino acids: CASSLAGTGGFSYEQYF. The CDR3 DNA reads TGTGCCAGCAGCTTAGCGGGGACAGGGGGGTTCTCCTACGAGCAGTACTTC.

The sample holds many counts of this clonotype. This rearrangement joins TRBV7-9 to TRBJ1-4, with D hard to call. Deletions cut 6 bases from V and 5 bases from J, with 7 bases between. Germline values: CDR1 SEHNR, CDR2 FQNEAQ (reference sequence). The CDR3 totals 12 residues. In DNA form, the CDR3 reads TGTGCCAGCAGAAGGGAAAATGAAAAACTGTTTTTT. Its protein is CASRRENEKLFF.

The chain is built from TRBV10-3 and TRBJ1-1; D is undetermined. V gave up 4 bases and J gave up 2 bases, with 5 bases separating them. The CDR3 contains 12 residues. Germline CDR1 ENHRY, CDR2 SYGVKD. Here the CDR3 DNA reads TGTGCCATCAGTGGAACAAACACTGAAGCTTTCTTT. This gives the protein CAISGTNTEAFF.

This clonotype turned up a few times. The J gene is TRBJ1-5, the V gene TRBV5-5, with unresolved D. This CDR3 is built from 14 residues. Trimming took off 2 bases at V and 3 bases at J, with 9 bases between the two ends. Looked up from germline, CDR1 is SGHKS and CDR2 is YYEKEE (reference sequence). Written as DNA, the CDR3 is TGTGCCAGCAGCTTAGTCAGACACAATCAGCCCCAGCATTTT. Translated, it gives CASSLVRHNQPQHF.

The V gene is TRBV6-5, the J gene TRBJ2-2; unclear D gene. This CDR3 contains 14 residues. CDR1 is MNHEY, CDR2 SVGAGI, per germline. V was shortened by 0 bases and J by 5 bases, with 7 bases between the two germline ends. The CDR3 reads CASSYSTLTGELFF. Here the CDR3 DNA reads TGTGCCAGCAGTTACTCGACACTGACCGGGGAGCTGTTTTTT.

This clonotype was counted at least ten times. The gene calls are TRBV12-3 or TRBV12-4 and TRBJ1-1, with a possible D match to TRBD1 (6 bases). V was cut by 2 bases and J by 3 bases, with 10 bases left in between. The CDR3 has 14 residues. Here the CDR3 DNA reads TGTGCCAGCAGTTTACAGGGGCTGGACACTGAAGCTTTCTTT. This codes for CASSLQGLDTEAFF.